The rows below give T cell receptor beta chains drawn from one sample of a study of cytomegalovirus exposure and HLA in healthy donors. The assay was immunoSEQ multiplex PCR, and TCRdb's table has in-frame clones only and misses some. The sample has approximately 120,000 clones; about 77% are singletons. What was sequenced was PBMCs. The receptor set was obtained from a man aged 50 to 59 in good health and CMV-seronegative. The CDR3 runs from the conserved cysteine through the conserved F or W. Each record gives: clone size, V gene, J gene, CDR3 protein. Rows give clone size only sometimes, using once, few, many, or a class for an expanded clone.

-,TRBV5-1,TRBJ2-7,CASSLAGDFYEQYF
-,TRBV7-2,TRBJ1-5,CASSLVDSGNQPQHF
-,TRBV7-8,TRBJ2-1,CASSRRPGGKFF
-,TRBV18,TRBJ2-1,CASSTLAGNWNEQFF
few,TRBV2,TRBJ1-5,CASRVSGGNQPQHF
-,TRBV10-1,TRBJ2-3,CASSGQGADTQYF
-,TRBV9,TRBJ2-2,CASNRQAGGLTGELFF
once,TRBV7-9,TRBJ1-4,CASSLQGSVEKLFF
-,TRBV27,TRBJ2-2,CASSLSGTGGITGELFF
-,TRBV5-1,TRBJ2-3,CASSLGQPFSTDTQYF
-,TRBV6-5,TRBJ1-1,CASSYKGGGTEAFF
-,TRBV11-2,TRBJ1-1,CASSRREGPNTEAFF
-,TRBV11-3,TRBJ2-2,CASSRTSGNTGELFF
once,TRBV9,TRBJ1-1,CASSVAGTGMNTEAFF
-,TRBV28,TRBJ2-1,CASRTGRDNEQFF
-,TRBV5-1,TRBJ2-2,CASSLGSWTGRDDTGELFF
-,TRBV28,TRBJ1-1,CASTQPGMRTEAFF
-,TRBV27,TRBJ1-1,CASSLLGGPEAFF
-,TRBV2,TRBJ1-2,CASSSDRYYGYTF
-,TRBV5-1,TRBJ1-1,CASSPTGQGSTEAFF
-,TRBV5-1,TRBJ2-5,CASSLGESGETQYF
-,TRBV13,TRBJ2-5,CASQYRGQETQYF
-,TRBV29-1,TRBJ1-4,CSVFLAGTGYEKLFF
-,TRBV11-2,TRBJ2-1,CASSLVAGSYNEQFF
few,TRBV6-5,TRBJ2-1,CASTSNLQGSDEQFF
once,TRBV18,TRBJ2-7,CASSLQGDTYEQYF
-,TRBV9,-,CASSVGQGTGYEQYF
-,TRBV6-6,TRBJ1-4,CASSPGTGVYEKLFF
-,TRBV6-6,TRBJ1-3,CASTRAEGTIYF
-,TRBV27,TRBJ2-3,CASRLAPSTDTQYF
-,TRBV10-3,TRBJ1-5,CAISAQDFGVQPQHF
-,TRBV5-1,TRBJ2-2,CASSLGLAGAGTGELFF
-,TRBV19,TRBJ2-1,CASSRGTRPNEQFF
-,TRBV7-9,TRBJ1-1,CASSPHSDSTEAFF
-,TRBV2,TRBJ2-1,CASSDLEGASNEQFF
-,TRBV10-2,TRBJ2-7,CASSGSGDIWDEQYF
-,TRBV7-9,TRBJ2-5,CASSHLEETQYF
once,TRBV15,TRBJ1-5,CATSTQGNQPQHF
few,TRBV10-3,TRBJ2-2,CAISESSGRGTGELFF
-,TRBV11-2,TRBJ2-1,CASSLVDSSYNEQFF
-,TRBV18,TRBJ2-1,CASSLLAGASEQFF
-,TRBV4-1,TRBJ2-7,CASSRLGSPEQYF
-,TRBV9,TRBJ1-5,CASSVDSGDQPQHF
once,TRBV30,TRBJ1-4,CALLGGAAEKLFF
few,TRBV7-2,TRBJ2-3,CASSLSRPSGTQYF
few,TRBV2,TRBJ1-1,CASTTRSLANTEAFF
-,TRBV5-1,TRBJ2-2,CASSPTSGSTGELFF
-,TRBV5-1,TRBJ2-7,CASSLGSGWNEQYF
-,TRBV6-1,TRBJ2-1,CASSEVLDRAGYNEQFF
-,TRBV15,TRBJ2-3,CATRPRKGASTDTQYF
once,TRBV28,TRBJ1-2,CASSFGGSGYGYTF
-,TRBV25-1,TRBJ2-5,CASSGSGGRETQYF
-,TRBV2,TRBJ1-5,CASRKDRSPSNQPQHF
-,TRBV7-2,TRBJ2-3,CASSSPAIDTQYF
-,TRBV5-1,TRBJ2-3,CASSPGLTAGGGDTQYF